The following is a T cell receptor (beta chain) sequence with its context. Antigen unknown. As defined, naive CD8 cells were CD45RO-negative and positively selected for CCR7, with terminally differentiated effector memory CD45RA+ cells excluded. V was shortened by 1 base and J by 5 bases, with 9 bases between the two germline ends. Per germline, CDR1 ENHRY and CDR2 SYGVKD. The CDR3 covers 14 residues. This entry belongs to a study of shared clonotypes between healthy human individuals. Study background: The cohort had a couple of women and three men, ages 18 to 49. Study conclusions and caveats: Genetic and exposure-history diversity was limited by the small donor number. Generation of non-shared clonotypes was less probable than generation of clonotypes shared by all four donors. Around 5.4% of naive CD4 clonotypes were common to several donors.

Measured with immunoSEQ multiplex PCR; TCRdb has only the in-frame clones, and not every one. Among 660,000 or so clones listed, 95% to 96% were seen once. The chain carries TRBV10-3 and TRBJ1-5; D gene ambiguous. Sequencing was carried out using naive CD8+ T cells sorted from blood. The origin of this receptor is a woman aged 25 to 45 in good health. The CDR3 reads CAISELGSYQPQHF. The CDR3 DNA reads as TGTGCCATCAGTGAGTTGGGTTCGTATCAGCCCCAGCATTTT.